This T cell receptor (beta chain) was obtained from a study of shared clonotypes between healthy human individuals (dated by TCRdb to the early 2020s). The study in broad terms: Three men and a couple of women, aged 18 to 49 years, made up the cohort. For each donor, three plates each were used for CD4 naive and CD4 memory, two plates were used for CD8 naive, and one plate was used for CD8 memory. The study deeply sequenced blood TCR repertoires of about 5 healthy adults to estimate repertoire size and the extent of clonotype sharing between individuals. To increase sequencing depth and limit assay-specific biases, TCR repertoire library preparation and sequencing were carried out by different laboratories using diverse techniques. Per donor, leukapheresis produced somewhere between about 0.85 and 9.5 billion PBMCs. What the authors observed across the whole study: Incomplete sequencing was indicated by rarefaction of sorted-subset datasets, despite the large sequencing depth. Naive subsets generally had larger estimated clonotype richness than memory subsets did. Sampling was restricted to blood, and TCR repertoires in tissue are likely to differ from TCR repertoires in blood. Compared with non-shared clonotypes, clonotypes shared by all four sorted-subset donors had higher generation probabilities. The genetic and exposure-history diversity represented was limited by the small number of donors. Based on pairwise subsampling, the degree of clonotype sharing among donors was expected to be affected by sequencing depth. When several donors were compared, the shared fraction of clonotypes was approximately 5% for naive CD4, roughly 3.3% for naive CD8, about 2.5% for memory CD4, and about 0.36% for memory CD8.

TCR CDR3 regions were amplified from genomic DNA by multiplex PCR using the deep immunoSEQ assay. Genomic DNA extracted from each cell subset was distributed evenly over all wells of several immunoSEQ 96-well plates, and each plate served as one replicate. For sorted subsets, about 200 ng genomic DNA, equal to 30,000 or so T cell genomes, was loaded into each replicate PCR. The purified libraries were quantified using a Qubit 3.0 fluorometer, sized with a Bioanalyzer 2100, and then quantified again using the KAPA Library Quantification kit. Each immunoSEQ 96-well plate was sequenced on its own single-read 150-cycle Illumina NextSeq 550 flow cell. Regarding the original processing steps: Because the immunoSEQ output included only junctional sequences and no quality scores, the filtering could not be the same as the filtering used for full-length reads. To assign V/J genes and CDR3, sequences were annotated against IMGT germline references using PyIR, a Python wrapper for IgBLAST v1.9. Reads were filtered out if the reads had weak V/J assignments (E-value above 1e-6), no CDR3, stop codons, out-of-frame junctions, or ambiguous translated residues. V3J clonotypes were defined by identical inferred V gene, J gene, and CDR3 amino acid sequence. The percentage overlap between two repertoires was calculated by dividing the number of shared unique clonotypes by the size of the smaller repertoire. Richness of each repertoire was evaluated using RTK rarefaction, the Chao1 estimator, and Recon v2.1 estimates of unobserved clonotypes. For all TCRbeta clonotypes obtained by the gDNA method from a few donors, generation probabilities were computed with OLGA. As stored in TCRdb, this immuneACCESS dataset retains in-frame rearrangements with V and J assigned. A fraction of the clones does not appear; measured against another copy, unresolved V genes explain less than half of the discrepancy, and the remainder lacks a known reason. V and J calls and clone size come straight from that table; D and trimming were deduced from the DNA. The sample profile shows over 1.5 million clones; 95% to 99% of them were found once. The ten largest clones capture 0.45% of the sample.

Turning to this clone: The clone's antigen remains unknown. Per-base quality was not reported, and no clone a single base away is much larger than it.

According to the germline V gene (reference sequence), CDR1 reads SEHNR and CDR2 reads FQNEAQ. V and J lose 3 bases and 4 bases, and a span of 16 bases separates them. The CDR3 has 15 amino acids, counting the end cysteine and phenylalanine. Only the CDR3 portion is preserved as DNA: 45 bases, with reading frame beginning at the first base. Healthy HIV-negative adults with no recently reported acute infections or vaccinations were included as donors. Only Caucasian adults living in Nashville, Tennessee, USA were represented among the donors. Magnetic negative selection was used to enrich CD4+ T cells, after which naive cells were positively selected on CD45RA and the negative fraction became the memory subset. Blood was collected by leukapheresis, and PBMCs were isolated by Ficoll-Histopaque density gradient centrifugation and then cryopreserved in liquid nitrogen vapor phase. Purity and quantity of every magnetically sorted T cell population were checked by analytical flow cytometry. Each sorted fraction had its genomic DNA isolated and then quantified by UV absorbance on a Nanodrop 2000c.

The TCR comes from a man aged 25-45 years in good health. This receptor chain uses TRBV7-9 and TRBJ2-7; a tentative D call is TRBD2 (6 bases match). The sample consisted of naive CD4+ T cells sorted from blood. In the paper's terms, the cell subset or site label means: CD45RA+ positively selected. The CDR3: CASSFGDGGAYEQYF. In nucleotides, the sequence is TGTGCCAGCAGCTTTGGGGACGGCGGGGCATACGAGCAGTACTTC. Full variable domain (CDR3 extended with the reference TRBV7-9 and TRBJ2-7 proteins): DTGVSQNPRHKITKRGQNVTFRCDPISEHNRLYWYRQTLGQGPEFLTYFQNEAQLEKSRLLSDRFSAERPKGSFSTLEIQRTEQGDSAMYLCASSFGDGGAYEQYFGPGTRLTVT.